The sequence of this T cell receptor (beta chain) was determined in a study of low-dose radiotherapy and immunotherapy resistance in tumors. Study summary: Participants in Cohort 1 were administered 0.5 Gy per fraction at 2-week intervals, to a cumulative dose of 6.5 Gy. Across 26 weeks, 13 Gy in total went to Cohort 2, delivered as 1 Gy per fraction every two weeks. Every two weeks patients got nivolumab 240 mg flat dose, plus ipilimumab 1 mg/kg every six weeks, intravenously. With cycle 1 day 1 as the start, patients took oral aspirin 300 mg daily for four cycles.

Germline assignment: CDR1 MNHEY and CDR2 SVGAGI. The CDR3 contains 17 residues. V gave up 1 base and J gave up 0 bases; unmatched junction bases: 7. TRAV and TRBV primers primed cDNA for both TCRalpha and TCRbeta. TCRs were put through 20 PCR cycles of amplification with Phusion. A constant-region primer and the V-primer adapter served as the primer pair. TCRdb reprocessed the reads via MiXCR and lists one record per CDR3 protein. The sample yields over 7,000 distinct CDR3 sequences, approximately 70% seen once. The sequence derives from a human donor with advanced metastatic prostate, ovarian, gallbladder or colorectal cancer (not recorded which). This table probably holds off-target reads from a library built for another chain. The rearrangement joins TRBV6-5 to TRBJ2-3; TRBD1 agrees at 7 bases. The CDR3 protein is CASSYFSQGDSTDTQYF. The CDR3 bases are TGTGCCAGCAGTTACTTCTCCCAGGGGGATAGCACAGATACGCAGTATTTT.